Listed below are T cell receptor beta chains from one sample, sequenced in a study of blood T cell repertoires in COVID-19. Assay used: immunoSEQ multiplex PCR; TCRdb lists only in-frame clones, some missing. The sample has some 41,000 clones; under 85% are singletons. Sequenced input: peripheral blood. Receptor source: a man aged 80 or over in a cohort sampled during active COVID-19. Each CDR3 is given without its conserved first and last residue. Clone size, where shown, is once, few, many, or a class for clones that have expanded.

-	TRBV3-1/TRBV3-2	TRBJ2-3	ASNSGREQRDTQY
once	TRBV5-1	TRBJ2-3	ASSLVPPARVAGDTQY
-	TRBV23-1	TRBJ2-7	ASSQSRGSGLENYEQY
-	TRBV6-6	TRBJ1-2	ASIDRGDYGYT
-	TRBV2	TRBJ2-7	ASSADRQHYEQY
once	TRBV18	TRBJ2-2	ASSPRQAGETNTGELF
-	TRBV5-1	TRBJ1-3	ASSLGQGEPGNTIY
few	TRBV7-8	TRBJ2-7	ASSLTSGVSYEQY
-	TRBV30	TRBJ1-2	AVNRDRRFYGYT
-	TRBV5-1	TRBJ1-3	ASSWGESGGNTIY
once	TRBV2	TRBJ1-5	ASLGSSNQPQH
-	TRBV7-9	TRBJ1-2	ASSLQAAYGYT
-	TRBV27	TRBJ2-3	ATSSQREVGDTQY
-	TRBV28	TRBJ1-2	ASSPPGRGAYGYT
-	TRBV28	TRBJ2-7	ASSPRDSFGHEQY
-	TRBV11-2	TRBJ1-1	ASSLVAVFNTEAF
-	TRBV2	TRBJ1-3	ASRPQGPGNTIY
-	TRBV10-3	TRBJ2-7	AISGTGGKYEQY
-	TRBV4-2	TRBJ2-7	ASSPGAGESYEQY
-	TRBV29-1	TRBJ1-1	SVEGGDASPSVTF
few	TRBV19	TRBJ2-3	ASSTREAPGTQY
few	TRBV27	TRBJ1-1	ASSSSAARAF